This T cell receptor beta chain was documented in a study of blood T cell repertoires in COVID-19. Looking at the study overall: Sites across the United States, Italy and Spain contributed samples from acute and convalescent COVID-19. In each case, the material was cDNA or gDNA derived from T cells, B-cell-depleted T cells, or PBMCs.

Authors' processing steps: Amplification from reference gene primers served as the basis for estimated nucleated cell counts. Measured with immunoSEQ multiplex PCR; TCRdb has only the in-frame clones, and not every one. D and trimming come from the DNA, and the V and J calls and clone size come from that table. The sample records approximately 27,000 clones, roughly 84% being singletons. The length of the CDR3 is 14 residues. Germline V gene data show CDR1 as LNHNV and CDR2 as YYDKDF (reference sequence). The V gene end was trimmed by 5 bases and the J gene end by 6 bases; junction bases not matched to a gene: 5.

The source of this sequence is a human donor in a cohort sampled during active COVID-19. The sample comprised peripheral blood. The V gene is TRBV15, the J gene TRBJ2-2; 8 nucleotides line up with TRBD1. The CDR3 is CATSYGQGSGELFF. CDR3 nucleotide sequence: TGTGCCACCAGCTACGGACAGGGTTCCGGGGAGCTGTTTTTT.